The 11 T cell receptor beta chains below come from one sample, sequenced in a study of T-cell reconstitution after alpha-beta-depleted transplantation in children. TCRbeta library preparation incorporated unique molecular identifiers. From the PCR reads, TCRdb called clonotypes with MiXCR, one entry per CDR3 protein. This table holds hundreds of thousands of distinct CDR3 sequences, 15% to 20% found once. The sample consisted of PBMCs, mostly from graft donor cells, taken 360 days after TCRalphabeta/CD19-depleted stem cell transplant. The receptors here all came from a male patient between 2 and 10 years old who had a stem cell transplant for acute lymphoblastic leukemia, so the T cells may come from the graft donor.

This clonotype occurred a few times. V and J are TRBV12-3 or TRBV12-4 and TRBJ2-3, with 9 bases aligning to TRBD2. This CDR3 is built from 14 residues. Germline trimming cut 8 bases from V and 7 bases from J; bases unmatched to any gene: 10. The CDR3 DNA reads TGTGCCAGCGGACTAGCGAGTCAAGCAAATACGCAGTATTTT. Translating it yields CASGLASQANTQYF.

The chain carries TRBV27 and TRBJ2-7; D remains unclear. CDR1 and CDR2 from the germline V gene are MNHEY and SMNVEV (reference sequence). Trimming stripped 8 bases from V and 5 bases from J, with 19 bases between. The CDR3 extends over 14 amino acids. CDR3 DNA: TGTGCCAGCCATCGTCAAATGGTCCCCCACGAGCAGTACTTC. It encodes CASHRQMVPHEQYF.

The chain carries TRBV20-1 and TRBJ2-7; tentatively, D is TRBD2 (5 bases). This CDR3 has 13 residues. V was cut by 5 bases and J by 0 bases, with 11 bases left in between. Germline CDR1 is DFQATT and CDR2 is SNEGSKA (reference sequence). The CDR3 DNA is TGCAGTGCTGTGACTACAAGCTCCTACGAGCAGTACTTC. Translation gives CSAVTTSSYEQYF.

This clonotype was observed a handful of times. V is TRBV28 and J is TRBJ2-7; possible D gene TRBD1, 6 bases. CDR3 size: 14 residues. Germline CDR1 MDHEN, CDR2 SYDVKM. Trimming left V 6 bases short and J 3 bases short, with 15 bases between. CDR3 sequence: CASRQGPARYEQYF. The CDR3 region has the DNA TGTGCCAGCAGACAGGGTCCAGCCCGCTACGAGCAGTACTTC.

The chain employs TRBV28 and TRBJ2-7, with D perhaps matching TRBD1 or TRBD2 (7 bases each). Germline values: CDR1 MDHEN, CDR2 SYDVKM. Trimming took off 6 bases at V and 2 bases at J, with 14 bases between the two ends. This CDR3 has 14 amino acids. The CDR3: CASSQGGFTYEQYF. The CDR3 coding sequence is TGTGCCAGCAGCCAGGGGGGGTTCACCTACGAGCAGTACTTC.

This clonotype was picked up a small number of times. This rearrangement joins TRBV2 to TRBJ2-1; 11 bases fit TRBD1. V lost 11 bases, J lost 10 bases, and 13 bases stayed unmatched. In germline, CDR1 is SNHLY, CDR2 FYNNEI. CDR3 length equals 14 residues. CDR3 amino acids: CAENRDRGSPEQFF. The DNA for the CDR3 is TGTGCCGAAAACCGGGACAGGGGGTCCCCAGAGCAGTTCTTC.

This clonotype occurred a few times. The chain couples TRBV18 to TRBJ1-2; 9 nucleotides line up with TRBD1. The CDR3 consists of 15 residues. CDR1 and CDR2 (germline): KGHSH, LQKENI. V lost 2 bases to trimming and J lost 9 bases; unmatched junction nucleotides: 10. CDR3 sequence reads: CASSPRDREGRRYTF. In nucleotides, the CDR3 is TGTGCCAGCTCACCAAGGGACAGGGAGGGGCGTCGCTACACCTTC.

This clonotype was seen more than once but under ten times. The CDR3 DNA is TGTGCCATCTCGACTCCGAATAGCGGATCGAACACCGGGGAGCTGTTTTTT. Its protein is CAISTPNSGSNTGELFF. The J gene is TRBJ2-2, the V gene TRBV7-9; the D gene is possibly TRBD2 (6 bases). CDR1 and CDR2 from the germline V gene are SEHNR and FQNEAQ (reference sequence). There are 17 residues in the CDR3. The V gene lost 10 bases and the J gene lost 0 bases, with 21 bases spanning the gap.

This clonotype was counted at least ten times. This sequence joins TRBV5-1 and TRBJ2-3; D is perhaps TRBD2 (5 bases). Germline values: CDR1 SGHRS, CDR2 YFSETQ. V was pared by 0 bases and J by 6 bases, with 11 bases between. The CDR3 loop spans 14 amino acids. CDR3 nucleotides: TGCGCCAGCAGCTTGGCGGGGAACGGGGATACGCAGTATTTT. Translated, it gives CASSLAGNGDTQYF.

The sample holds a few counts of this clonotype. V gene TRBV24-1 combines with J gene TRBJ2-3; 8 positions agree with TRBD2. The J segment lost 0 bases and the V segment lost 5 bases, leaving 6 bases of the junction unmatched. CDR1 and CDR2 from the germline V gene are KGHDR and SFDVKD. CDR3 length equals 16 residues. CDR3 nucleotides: TGTGCCACCAGTGCCCGACTAGCGCAGAGCACAGATACGCAGTATTTT. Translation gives CATSARLAQSTDTQYF.

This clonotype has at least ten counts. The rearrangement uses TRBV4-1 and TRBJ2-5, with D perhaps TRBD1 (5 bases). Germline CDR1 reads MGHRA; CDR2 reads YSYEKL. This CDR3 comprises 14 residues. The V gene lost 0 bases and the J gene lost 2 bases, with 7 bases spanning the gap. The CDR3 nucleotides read TGCGCCAGCAGCCAAGAATACAGGCAAGAGACCCAGTACTTC. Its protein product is CASSQEYRQETQYF.